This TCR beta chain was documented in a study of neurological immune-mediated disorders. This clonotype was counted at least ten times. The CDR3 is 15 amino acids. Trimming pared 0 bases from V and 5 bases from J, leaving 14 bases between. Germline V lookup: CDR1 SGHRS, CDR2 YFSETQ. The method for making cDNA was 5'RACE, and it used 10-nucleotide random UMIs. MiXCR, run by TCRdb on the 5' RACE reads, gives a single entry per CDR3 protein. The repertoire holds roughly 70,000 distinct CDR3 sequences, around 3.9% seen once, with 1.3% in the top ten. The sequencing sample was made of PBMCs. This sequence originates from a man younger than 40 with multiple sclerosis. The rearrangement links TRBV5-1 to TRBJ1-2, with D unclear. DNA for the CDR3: TGCGCCAGCAGCTTGGAGGACCCAGGAGGGTATGGCTACACCTTC. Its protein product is CASSLEDPGGYGYTF.